The rows below give T cell receptor beta chains drawn from one sample of a study of cytomegalovirus exposure and HLA in healthy donors. TCRdb keeps only in-frame clones here, not all; method: immunoSEQ multiplex PCR. This table holds about 180,000 clones, approximately 84% found once. Sequenced input: PBMCs. The receptors come from a boy aged 2 to 10 in good health and CMV-seronegative. Each CDR3 is given with its conserved first and last residue. D genes are given only for firm matches. Clone sizes are given selectively: once, few, many, or a class where the clone is expanded.

length: 16
J: TRBJ2-7
D: TRBD1
size: -
V: TRBV25-1
DNA: TGTGCCAGCAGTTTCGAGACAAGGGGGCGAAGCTACGAGCAGTACTTC
CDR3: CASSFETRGRSYEQYF

length: 14
J: TRBJ2-7
D: TRBD1
size: -
V: TRBV5-1
DNA: TGCGCCAGCAGTCGGGACAGTCGGAACTACGAGCAGTACTTC
CDR3: CASSRDSRNYEQYF

length: 14
J: TRBJ1-2
D: TRBD1
size: -
V: TRBV2
DNA: TGTGCCAGCAGTGTCGGGCAGGGGGCCGGTGGCTACACCTTC
CDR3: CASSVGQGAGGYTF

length: 13
J: TRBJ2-5
D: TRBD1
size: -
V: TRBV7-3
DNA: TGTGCCAGCAGCTTACAGGGGGCAGAGACCCAGTACTTC
CDR3: CASSLQGAETQYF

length: 16
J: TRBJ2-7
D: TRBD1
size: -
V: TRBV4-1
DNA: TGCGCCAGCAGCCAGCTGCCGGGACAGGGGTTCTACGAGCAGTACTTC
CDR3: CASSQLPGQGFYEQYF

length: 18
J: TRBJ2-3
D: -
size: -
V: TRBV5-6
DNA: TGTGCCAGCAGCTCTATCATAGACAGAGAACTTAGCACAGATACGCAGTATTTT
CDR3: CASSSIIDRELSTDTQYF

length: 14
J: TRBJ1-5
D: -
size: few
V: TRBV6-1
DNA: TGTGCCAGCAGTGTATTCGGGGAGGGACAGCCCCAGCATTTT
CDR3: CASSVFGEGQPQHF

length: 14
J: TRBJ1-1
D: TRBD1
size: -
V: TRBV5-1
DNA: TGCGCCAGCAGCTCCCTGACAGGGGGCACTGAAGCTTTCTTT
CDR3: CASSSLTGGTEAFF

length: 16
J: TRBJ1-2
D: -
size: -
V: TRBV6-6
DNA: TGTGCCAGCAGTTACCCAAAGGAGACTCCCGGCTATGGCTACACCTTC
CDR3: CASSYPKETPGYGYTF

length: 14
J: TRBJ2-4
D: TRBD1
size: -
V: TRBV11-3
DNA: TGTGCCAGCAGCCCGGGGACAGGGGAAAACATTCAGTACTTC
CDR3: CASSPGTGENIQYF